A selection of T cell receptor beta chains follows, all from one sample in a study of blood T cell repertoires in COVID-19. The repertoire was sequenced with immunoSEQ multiplex PCR; TCRdb's copy has only in-frame clones and lacks some. This sample has 40,000 to 60,000 clones, with roughly 82% found just once. The sequencing sample was made of peripheral blood. These receptors were collected from a human donor in a cohort sampled during active COVID-19. CDR3s include the opening cysteine and the closing phenylalanine or tryptophan. D genes are given only for firm matches. Some rows mark clone size as missing; the rest say once, few, many or name a class of expanded clone.

CDR3 DNA: TGTGCCAGCAGCCCCACGGCTAATGAAAAACTGTTTTTT
CDR3 protein: CASSPTANEKLFF
CDR3 length: 13
J gene: TRBJ1-4
clone size: .
V gene: TRBV2
D gene: .

CDR3 DNA: TGTGCCAGTAGTGATAAAAACAGGGGGCGTATCTATGGCTACACCTTC
CDR3 protein: CASSDKNRGRIYGYTF
CDR3 length: 16
J gene: TRBJ1-2
clone size: .
V gene: TRBV19
D gene: TRBD1

CDR3 DNA: TGTGCCAGTAGCAGGGGAACTAATGAAAAACTGTTTTTT
CDR3 protein: CASSRGTNEKLFF
CDR3 length: 13
J gene: TRBJ1-4
clone size: .
V gene: TRBV19
D gene: .

CDR3 DNA: TGTGCCAGCCGGGCCCCGACGTCACAGGGCAATGAGCAGTTCTTC
CDR3 protein: CASRAPTSQGNEQFF
CDR3 length: 15
J gene: TRBJ2-1
clone size: .
V gene: TRBV6-6
D gene: .

CDR3 DNA: TGTGCCAGCAGTGACATAACGCGCTCCTACAATGAGCAGTTCTTC
CDR3 protein: CASSDITRSYNEQFF
CDR3 length: 15
J gene: TRBJ2-1
clone size: .
V gene: TRBV25-1
D gene: .

CDR3 DNA: TGTGCCAGCAGCCCGAACCGCGGAGGGCCACCCCTCCACTTT
CDR3 protein: CASSPNRGGPPLHF
CDR3 length: 14
J gene: TRBJ1-6
clone size: .
V gene: TRBV11-2
D gene: .

CDR3 DNA: TGTGCCAGCAGAGCGACAGGGGGCCCTGAAGCTTTCTTT
CDR3 protein: CASRATGGPEAFF
CDR3 length: 13
J gene: TRBJ1-1
clone size: .
V gene: TRBV6-5
D gene: TRBD1

CDR3 DNA: TGCGCCAGCAGCTTGGACAGAGTGAACACTGAAGCTTTCTTT
CDR3 protein: CASSLDRVNTEAFF
CDR3 length: 14
J gene: TRBJ1-1
clone size: .
V gene: TRBV5-1
D gene: .

CDR3 DNA: TGTGCCAGCAGTTTACACAGGTTCAACACCGGGGAGCTGTTTTTT
CDR3 protein: CASSLHRFNTGELFF
CDR3 length: 15
J gene: TRBJ2-2
clone size: .
V gene: TRBV28
D gene: .

CDR3 DNA: TGTGCCAGCAGCACACAGGGGGCGGAAAATTCACCCCTCCACTTT
CDR3 protein: CASSTQGAENSPLHF
CDR3 length: 15
J gene: TRBJ1-6
clone size: .
V gene: TRBV21-1
D gene: .

CDR3 DNA: TGTGCCAGCAGCGCCGGAGGGACCGCTCCCTATGGCTACACCTTC
CDR3 protein: CASSAGGTAPYGYTF
CDR3 length: 15
J gene: TRBJ1-2
clone size: .
V gene: TRBV9
D gene: .

CDR3 DNA: TGCGCCAGCAGCCAAGCGACGTGGGCCGGAACCTATGGCTACACCTTC
CDR3 protein: CASSQATWAGTYGYTF
CDR3 length: 16
J gene: TRBJ1-2
clone size: .
V gene: TRBV4-3
D gene: .

CDR3 DNA: TGTGCCTGGAATTCCGCGGGGACAGATACGCAGTATTTT
CDR3 protein: CAWNSAGTDTQYF
CDR3 length: 13
J gene: TRBJ2-3
clone size: .
V gene: TRBV30
D gene: .

CDR3 DNA: TGTGCCAGCAGACCCAGCACCGGGGAGCTGTTTTTT
CDR3 protein: CASRPSTGELFF
CDR3 length: 12
J gene: TRBJ2-2
clone size: .
V gene: TRBV6-5
D gene: .

CDR3 DNA: TGCGCCAGCAGCTCGGGACAGGTGGAAGATGAGCAGTTCTTC
CDR3 protein: CASSSGQVEDEQFF
CDR3 length: 14
J gene: TRBJ2-1
clone size: .
V gene: TRBV5-1
D gene: TRBD1

CDR3 DNA: TGTGCCAGCAGCCAACCGGACAGGGTCTACGAGCAGTACTTC
CDR3 protein: CASSQPDRVYEQYF
CDR3 length: 14
J gene: TRBJ2-7
clone size: .
V gene: TRBV4-2
D gene: TRBD1

CDR3 DNA: TGTGCCAGCAGTGTCGGGACTAGCGGGACGACCGGGGAGCTGTTTTTT
CDR3 protein: CASSVGTSGTTGELFF
CDR3 length: 16
J gene: TRBJ2-2
clone size: few
V gene: TRBV2
D gene: TRBD2

CDR3 DNA: TGCAGTGCTAGTAAGACTAGCGGGAGGTGGGACACAGATACGCAGTATTTT
CDR3 protein: CSASKTSGRWDTDTQYF
CDR3 length: 17
J gene: TRBJ2-3
clone size: .
V gene: TRBV20-1
D gene: TRBD2

CDR3 DNA: TGCAGCGTTGAATACAGGGAGACCACTGAAGCTTTCTTT
CDR3 protein: CSVEYRETTEAFF
CDR3 length: 13
J gene: TRBJ1-1
clone size: .
V gene: TRBV29-1
D gene: .

CDR3 DNA: TGCGCCAGCAGCCTACAGGGGACCTCCTACAATGAGCAGTTCTTC
CDR3 protein: CASSLQGTSYNEQFF
CDR3 length: 15
J gene: TRBJ2-1
clone size: once
V gene: TRBV5-1
D gene: TRBD1

CDR3 DNA: TGTGCCAGCAGATATTCGCGGGAGGGGGAGTTCTTC
CDR3 protein: CASRYSREGEFF
CDR3 length: 12
J gene: TRBJ2-1
clone size: .
V gene: TRBV5-6
D gene: TRBD2

CDR3 DNA: TGTGCCAGCTCCGAACTAGCGCGCACAGATACGCAGTATTTT
CDR3 protein: CASSELARTDTQYF
CDR3 length: 14
J gene: TRBJ2-3
clone size: .
V gene: TRBV18
D gene: TRBD2

CDR3 DNA: TGCAGCGTGGACAGGGTAGGAGAAGCTTTCTTT
CDR3 protein: CSVDRVGEAFF
CDR3 length: 11
J gene: TRBJ1-1
clone size: .
V gene: TRBV29-1
D gene: TRBD1

CDR3 DNA: TGTGCCAGTAGTCCGGGACTGCGAGGGTACGAGCAGTACTTC
CDR3 protein: CASSPGLRGYEQYF
CDR3 length: 14
J gene: TRBJ2-7
clone size: .
V gene: TRBV19
D gene: .

CDR3 DNA: TGTGCCAGCCACGCCGGGGGGCGAACTGAAGCTTTCTTT
CDR3 protein: CASHAGGRTEAFF
CDR3 length: 13
J gene: TRBJ1-1
clone size: .
V gene: TRBV28
D gene: .

CDR3 DNA: TGTGCCAGCAGCCCTCCGACTAGCGGGAAGTCCTACGAGCAGTACTTC
CDR3 protein: CASSPPTSGKSYEQYF
CDR3 length: 16
J gene: TRBJ2-7
clone size: .
V gene: TRBV5-4
D gene: TRBD2

CDR3 DNA: TGTGCCAGCTCACCCGACAGGCCTGGGGCCAACGTCCTGACTTTC
CDR3 protein: CASSPDRPGANVLTF
CDR3 length: 15
J gene: TRBJ2-6
clone size: .
V gene: TRBV18
D gene: .

CDR3 DNA: TGTGCCATCAGTGAGAGCGGGACCCAGTACTTC
CDR3 protein: CAISESGTQYF
CDR3 length: 11
J gene: TRBJ2-5
clone size: .
V gene: TRBV10-3
D gene: .

CDR3 DNA: TGCGCCAGCAGCTTTGGAGCGGGAGGGGCTGCTGAGCAGTTCTTC
CDR3 protein: CASSFGAGGAAEQFF
CDR3 length: 15
J gene: TRBJ2-1
clone size: .
V gene: TRBV5-1
D gene: TRBD2

CDR3 DNA: TGTGCCAGCAGCCTGGGACAGGGGTTTGGCCAGCCCCAGCATTTT
CDR3 protein: CASSLGQGFGQPQHF
CDR3 length: 15
J gene: TRBJ1-5
clone size: once
V gene: TRBV9
D gene: TRBD1

CDR3 DNA: TGTGCCACCAGTGATTTTGGGGGAGAGACAGGAGCATACAATGAGCAGTTCTTC
CDR3 protein: CATSDFGGETGAYNEQFF
CDR3 length: 18
J gene: TRBJ2-1
clone size: once
V gene: TRBV24-1
D gene: .

CDR3 DNA: TGCGCCAGCAGCCCTGGGACTAGTCAGGGTTACGAGCAGTACTTC
CDR3 protein: CASSPGTSQGYEQYF
CDR3 length: 15
J gene: TRBJ2-7
clone size: .
V gene: TRBV5-1
D gene: TRBD2

CDR3 DNA: TGCGCCAGCAGCCAAGATCACCCTAGCTCCTACAATGAGCAGTTCTTC
CDR3 protein: CASSQDHPSSYNEQFF
CDR3 length: 16
J gene: TRBJ2-1
clone size: .
V gene: TRBV4-3
D gene: .